The 17 T cell receptor beta chains below were found in one sample sequenced in a study of identical twins. TCRdb itself ran the 5' RACE reads through MiXCR, one entry per CDR3 protein. Of 550,000 to 700,000 distinct CDR3 sequences in the sample, around 20% were seen once. The sample also formed part of further work on T cells expressing NK-cell markers.

Sequenced material: PBMCs. These TCRs come from a woman under 30 in good health.

This clonotype was counted a few times. The chain couples TRBV20-1 to TRBJ2-5; D ambiguous. The CDR3 totals 13 residues. Germline assignment: CDR1 DFQATT and CDR2 SNEGSKA (reference sequence). V was pared by 4 bases and J by 2 bases, with 11 bases between. CDR3 region: CSAISGEQETQYF. For the CDR3, the DNA is TGCAGTGCTATCTCAGGAGAGCAAGAGACCCAGTACTTC.

The rearrangement links TRBV2 to TRBJ2-1; D is unclear. Germline-derived CDR1 and CDR2 are SNHLY and FYNNEI. Between the trimmed V and J ends, which lost 9 bases and 2 bases, there was a span of 17 bases. The CDR3 has 15 amino acids. The CDR3 here is CASHYLGLTYNEQFF. CDR3 bases: TGTGCCAGTCACTATTTAGGGTTGACCTACAATGAGCAGTTCTTC.

The sample holds many counts of this clonotype. This chain links TRBV20-1 with TRBJ2-1, with 13 bases identical to TRBD2. This CDR3 region has 16 residues. The V gene end was trimmed by 3 bases and the J gene end by 4 bases; junction bases not matched to a gene: 6. Germline CDR1 is DFQATT and CDR2 is SNEGSKA (reference sequence). This chain's CDR3 is CSARGPGLAGYNEQFF. The CDR3 DNA follows: TGCAGTGCTAGGGGGCCGGGACTAGCGGGGTACAATGAGCAGTTCTTC.

The chain joins TRBV10-3 to TRBJ2-2, with 7 bases fitting TRBD2. The CDR3 loop spans 14 amino acids. The germline V gene encodes CDR1 ENHRY and CDR2 SYGVKD. V was clipped by 11 bases and J by 2 bases; unmatched bases: 8. The DNA for the CDR3 is TGTGCCGTGGCAGGACTAGTCAACACCGGGGAGCTGTTTTTT. Amino acid sequence: CAVAGLVNTGELFF.

The chain joins TRBV7-9 to TRBJ2-7; TRBD2 aligns across 11 bases. Germline assignment: CDR1 SEHNR and CDR2 FQNEAQ (reference sequence). The trim removed 8 bases at V and 3 bases at J, leaving 12 bases unmatched. The CDR3 covers 16 residues. The CDR3 DNA reads TGTGCCAGCGAGCGAACTAGCGGGAGTTCTGTCTACGAGCAGTACTTC. This codes for CASERTSGSSVYEQYF.

This chain connects TRBV6-2 or TRBV6-3 to TRBJ2-3, with D perhaps assigned TRBD1 or TRBD2 (6 bases each). The CDR3 has 16 amino acids. Trimming stripped 4 bases from V and 2 bases from J, with 16 bases between. Germline assignment: CDR1 MNHEY and CDR2 SVGEGT. The CDR3 coding sequence is TGTGCCAGCAGTTCCTCCGGGGGCCCCGCCACAGATACGCAGTATTTT. This encodes CASSSSGGPATDTQYF.

The gene calls are TRBV12-3 or TRBV12-4 and TRBJ1-4, with D perhaps TRBD1 (5 bases). The CDR3 has 15 amino acids. Trimming pared 3 bases from V and 7 bases from J, leaving 15 bases between. The CDR3 DNA follows: TGTGCCAGCAGTTTTTCCGGGACTGTTGGTGAAAAACTGTTTTTT. Encoded protein: CASSFSGTVGEKLFF.

At least ten counts were recorded for this clonotype. The chain joins TRBV6-5 to TRBJ2-1; 7 positions match TRBD2. The CDR3 is 16 amino acids. Unmatched junction bases numbered 6, after V lost 0 bases and J lost 4 bases. CDR1 and CDR2 from the germline V gene are MNHEY and SVGAGI. The CDR3 is CASSYSAGGGYNEQFF. The CDR3 coding sequence is TGTGCCAGCAGTTACTCGGCTGGCGGGGGATACAATGAGCAGTTCTTC.

A few counts support this clonotype. This rearrangement joins TRBV12-3 or TRBV12-4 to TRBJ2-1; D gene unclear. The V and J ends lost 7 bases and 4 bases respectively, with 14 bases between them. The CDR3 runs 14 residues. This CDR3 is CASTRQSGYNEQFF. The CDR3 DNA reads as TGTGCCAGCACTCGCCAATCTGGGTACAATGAGCAGTTCTTC.

The chain carries TRBV27 and TRBJ2-1; TRBD2 is a possible D gene (6 bases). V shed 4 bases and J shed 3 bases, with 16 bases lying between them. Germline V lookup: CDR1 MNHEY, CDR2 SMNVEV (reference sequence). The CDR3 runs 16 residues. The DNA for the CDR3 is TGTGCCAGCAGTTCAAGTAGCGGAGCCTACTACAATGAGCAGTTCTTC. Translation gives CASSSSSGAYYNEQFF.

In this sample, this clonotype turned up many times. The rearrangement links TRBV12-3 or TRBV12-4 to TRBJ2-1; the D is unclear. The CDR3 contains 16 residues. Trimming stripped 5 bases from V and 0 bases from J, with 14 bases between. The CDR3 spells CASSPGPDSSYNEQFF. The DNA of the CDR3 is TGTGCCAGCAGTCCGGGCCCTGATAGCTCCTACAATGAGCAGTTCTTC.

In its sample, this clonotype was seen many times. The V call is TRBV12-3 or TRBV12-4, the J call TRBJ1-5; TRBD1 agrees at 11 bases. V was pared by 6 bases and J by 6 bases, with 1 base of the junction left unmatched. The CDR3 contains 13 residues. The CDR3 protein is CASRGQGAQPQHF. For the CDR3, the DNA is TGTGCCAGCAGAGGACAGGGGGCTCAGCCCCAGCATTTT.

This clonotype appeared a few times. The chain uses TRBV5-4 and TRBJ2-7; the match to TRBD1 covers 12 bases. CDR1 is SGHNT, CDR2 YYREEE, per germline (reference sequence). J lost 2 bases, V lost 4 bases, and 7 bases had no gene match. This CDR3 is built from 16 residues. The CDR3 bases are TGTGCCAGCAGCCAAGGGACAGGGGGCCTCCCCTACGAGCAGTACTTC. Translating it yields CASSQGTGGLPYEQYF.

This clonotype was detected only a few times. This sequence joins TRBV29-1 and TRBJ1-1; maybe TRBD1 (5 bases). V gave up 4 bases and J gave up 0 bases, with 9 bases separating them. The CDR3 is 13 amino acids. Germline V gene lookup returns CDR1 SQVTM and CDR2 ANQGSEA. The CDR3 DNA reads TGCAGCGTTGTGCGGGGGTTGAACACTGAAGCTTTCTTT. As protein: CSVVRGLNTEAFF.

J is TRBJ1-2 and V is TRBV15; weak D call: TRBD1 (5 bases). The CDR3 spans 15 residues. Trimming pared 0 bases from V and 7 bases from J, leaving 15 bases between. The germline gives CDR1 LNHNV, CDR2 YYDKDF (reference sequence). The CDR3 reads CATSRDMTASGGYTF. The CDR3 region has the DNA TGTGCCACCAGCAGAGATATGACAGCCAGTGGTGGCTACACCTTC.

The CDR3 nucleotides are TGCAGCGTTGAAGATGGACTTTGGGAGCAGTTCTTC. As protein: CSVEDGLWEQFF. The gene calls are TRBV29-1 and TRBJ2-1; a possible D gene is TRBD2 (5 bases). Germline CDR1 SQVTM, CDR2 ANQGSEA. Trimming cost V 0 bases and J 10 bases, with 10 bases left between them. This CDR3 has 12 amino acids.

The genes are TRBV7-8 and TRBJ2-3; 10 nucleotides align to TRBD2. This CDR3 spans 19 amino acids. Germline CDR1 SGHVS, CDR2 FQNEAQ. V shed 5 bases, J shed 2 bases, and the junction held 16 bases outside the gene matches. The CDR3 DNA is TGTGCCAGCAGCCCAGGACTAGCGGTACCCTACTCGAACACAGATACGCAGTATTTT. This gives the protein CASSPGLAVPYSNTDTQYF.